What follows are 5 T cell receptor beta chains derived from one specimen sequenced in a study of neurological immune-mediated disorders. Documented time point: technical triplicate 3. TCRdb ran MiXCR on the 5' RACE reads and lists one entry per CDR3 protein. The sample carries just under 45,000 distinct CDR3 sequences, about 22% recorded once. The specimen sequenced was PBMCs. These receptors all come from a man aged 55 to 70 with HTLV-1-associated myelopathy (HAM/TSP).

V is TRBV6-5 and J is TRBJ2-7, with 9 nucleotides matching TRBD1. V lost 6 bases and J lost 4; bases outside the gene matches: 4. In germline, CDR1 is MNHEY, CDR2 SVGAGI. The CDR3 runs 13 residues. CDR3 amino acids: CASSRDREYEQYF. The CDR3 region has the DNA TGTGCCAGCAGCCGGGACAGGGAATACGAGCAGTACTTC.

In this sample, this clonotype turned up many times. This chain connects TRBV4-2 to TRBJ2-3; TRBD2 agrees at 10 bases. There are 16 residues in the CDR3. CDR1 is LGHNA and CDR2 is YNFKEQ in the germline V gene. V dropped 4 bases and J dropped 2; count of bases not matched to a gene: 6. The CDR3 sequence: CASSPGAGGPTDTQYF. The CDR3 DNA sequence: TGTGCCAGCAGCCCAGGAGCGGGAGGGCCCACAGATACGCAGTATTTT.

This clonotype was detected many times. CDR3 nucleotides: TGCGCCAGCAGCTTGGAAGGACAGCGGAGCTCTGGAAACACCATATATTTT. This translates into CASSLEGQRSSGNTIYF. The rearrangement links TRBV5-1 to TRBJ1-3; D might be TRBD1 (6 bases). Germline V gives CDR1 SGHRS, CDR2 YFSETQ. The CDR3 covers 17 residues. V shed 0 bases and J shed 0 bases, with 13 bases lying between them.

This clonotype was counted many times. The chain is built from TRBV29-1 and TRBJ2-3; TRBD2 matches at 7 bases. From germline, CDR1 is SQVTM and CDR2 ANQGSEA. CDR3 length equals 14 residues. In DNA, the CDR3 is TGCAGTCTCTCTAGCGGAACTAGCACAGATACGCAGTATTTT. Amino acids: CSLSSGTSTDTQYF.

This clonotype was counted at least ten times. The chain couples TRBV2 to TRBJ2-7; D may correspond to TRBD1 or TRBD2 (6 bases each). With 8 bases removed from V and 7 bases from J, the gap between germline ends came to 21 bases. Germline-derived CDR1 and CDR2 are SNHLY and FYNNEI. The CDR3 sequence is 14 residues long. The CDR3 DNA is TGTGCCAGCCGGGGGCGGGACACCTCTGTAGAGCAGTACTTC. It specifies CASRGRDTSVEQYF.